This passage covers 20 T cell receptor beta chains from one sample sequenced in a study of cytomegalovirus exposure and HLA in healthy donors (dated by TCRdb to about 2017). Libraries came from the immunoSEQ multiplex PCR assay. For the multiplex PCR, a mixture combining 60 forward primers for TCR Vbeta segments and 13 reverse primers for TCR Jbeta segments was used. TCRdb holds this immuneACCESS table with in-frame rearrangements only. Some clones are missing; in checked studies, unresolved V genes explain under half, and the rest has no known cause. The sample data list some 180,000 clones, and just over 75% of these were observed just once. More than 3.5% of the sample rests with the top ten. The specimen was PBMCs. These receptors were obtained from a woman in her sixties in good health and CMV-seropositive.

CDR3 coding DNA: TGTGCCAGCAGCTTAGGACAGAGAAGCGAAAAACTGTTTTTT. Amino acid sequence: CASSLGQRSEKLFF. The chain joins TRBV7-9 to TRBJ1-4, with a possible D match to TRBD1 (5 bases). Trimming left V 1 base short and J 8 bases short, with 11 bases between. Germline V gene data show CDR1 as SEHNR and CDR2 as FQNEAQ (reference sequence). CDR3 length: 14 amino acids.

The chain joins TRBV4-1 to TRBJ2-7; D unresolved. There are 16 residues in the CDR3. Trimming removed 0 bases at V and 0 bases at J, with 12 bases between. Germline V gene lookup returns CDR1 MGHRA and CDR2 YSYEKL. This CDR3 is CASSQDGQSSSYEQYF. In nucleotides, the CDR3 is TGCGCCAGCAGCCAAGATGGGCAGTCGAGCTCCTACGAGCAGTACTTC.

The sample holds a few counts of this clone. The rearrangement joins TRBV28 to TRBJ2-7, with TRBD2 identical over 10 bases. Per germline, CDR1 MDHEN and CDR2 SYDVKM. The junction had 8 bases not matched to a gene; V was cut back by 3 bases and J by 3 bases. The CDR3 is 16 residues long. The CDR3 spells CASSFPSGSVRYEQYF. Here the CDR3 DNA reads TGTGCCAGCAGTTTCCCTAGCGGGAGCGTGCGCTACGAGCAGTACTTC. The full variable domain, completed using reference TRBV28 and TRBJ2-7, is DVKVTQSSRYLVKRTGEKVFLECVQDMDHENMFWYRQDPGLGLRLIYFSYDVKMKEKGDIPEGYSVSREKKERFSLILESASTNQTSMYLCASSFPSGSVRYEQYFGPGTRLTVT.

The gene calls are TRBV19 and TRBJ2-7, with D maybe TRBD1 (6 bases). The CDR3 spans 13 residues. The V end lost 5 bases, the J end lost 1 base, and 9 bases lay between the germline ends. CDR1 is LNHDA and CDR2 is SQIVND in the germline V gene (reference sequence). The CDR3 DNA follows: TGTGCCAGTAGTGCGGACAGTTCCTACGAGCAGTACTTC. Translated: CASSADSSYEQYF.

The genes are TRBV5-1 and TRBJ1-1, with TRBD1 matching 10 bases. After removal of 4 bases from V and 5 bases from J, the junction contained 8 bases not matched to a gene. From germline, CDR1 is SGHRS and CDR2 YFSETQ. The CDR3 length is 15 residues. The CDR3, as DNA: TGCGCCAGCAGCATCGACAGGGGGCGGGGAACTGAAGCTTTCTTT. Translating gives CASSIDRGRGTEAFF.

The chain recombines TRBV30 with TRBJ2-5; 12 nucleotides match TRBD2. The CDR3 is made up of 14 amino acids. V lost 6 bases to trimming and J lost 2 bases; unmatched junction nucleotides: 4. Germline CDR1 reads GTSNPN; CDR2 reads SVGIG (reference sequence). The CDR3 spells CACLLAGGQETQYF. The DNA of the CDR3 is TGTGCCTGCCTACTAGCGGGGGGTCAAGAGACCCAGTACTTC.

This CDR3 reads CASSSQRIYEQYF. The CDR3 DNA follows: TGTGCCAGCAGCTCTCAGCGGATCTACGAGCAGTACTTC. The rearrangement links TRBV2 to TRBJ2-7; D perhaps matches TRBD2 (5 bases). The CDR3 has 13 residues. Germline V CDR1 and CDR2: SNHLY, FYNNEI. The V gene lost 6 bases and the J gene lost 3 bases, with 12 bases spanning the gap.

The chain joins TRBV7-3 to TRBJ2-7; 8 bases agree with TRBD1. The J segment lost 4 bases and the V segment lost 5 bases, leaving 10 bases of the junction unmatched. From germline, CDR1 is SGHTA and CDR2 FQGTGA. This CDR3 spans 15 amino acids. CDR3 residues: CASSLSGTGQYEQYF. Here the CDR3 DNA reads TGTGCCAGCAGCCTCTCCGGGACAGGACAATACGAGCAGTACTTC.

The chain links TRBV6-6 to TRBJ1-5, with D possibly being TRBD1 (6 bases). CDR3 length: 13 residues. Germline V gene data show CDR1 as MNHNY and CDR2 as SVGAGI (reference sequence). The V gene lost 6 bases and the J gene lost 2 bases, with 8 bases spanning the gap. The CDR3 DNA follows: TGTGCCAGCAGCAGGGGTGGCAATCAGCCCCAGCATTTT. Its protein product is CASSRGGNQPQHF.

The gene calls are TRBV27 and TRBJ1-2; 9 nucleotides agree with TRBD1. CDR3 length equals 17 residues. V shed 2 bases and J 5 bases; nucleotides not matched to a gene: 12. Germline V gives CDR1 MNHEY, CDR2 SMNVEV (reference sequence). The CDR3, as DNA: TGTGCCAGCAGTTTACTGGGACAGGGCTCCGGATTATATGGCTACACCTTC. It specifies CASSLLGQGSGLYGYTF.

The chain uses TRBV28 and TRBJ2-7; 7 bases are a match to TRBD2. The germline CDR1 and CDR2 sequences are MDHEN and SYDVKM. The CDR3 loop spans 17 amino acids. V was clipped by 5 bases and J by 4 bases; unmatched bases: 17. CDR3 bases: TGTGCCAGCAGTGGGGGTGGGGGGGGTAAAGGATGGTACGAGCAGTACTTC. The encoded protein is CASSGGGGGKGWYEQYF.

The V call is TRBV28, the J call TRBJ1-3; 8 nucleotides match TRBD1. The junction had 15 bases not matched to a gene; V was cut back by 8 bases and J by 0 bases. Germline CDR1 MDHEN, CDR2 SYDVKM. The CDR3 is made up of 18 amino acids. The CDR3 DNA reads TGTGCCAGCCTGCCGGGACAGGCGCCTACTAACTCTGGAAACACCATATATTTT. Amino acids: CASLPGQAPTNSGNTIYF.

V is TRBV5-4 and J is TRBJ1-3; 9 positions match TRBD1. The J segment lost 3 bases and the V segment lost 4 bases, leaving 8 bases of the junction unmatched. The CDR3 has 16 amino acids. Germline-derived CDR1 and CDR2 are SGHNT and YYREEE (reference sequence). CDR3: CASSIGRQGGGNTIYF. The CDR3 DNA is TGTGCCAGCAGCATTGGTCGACAGGGGGGTGGAAACACCATATATTTT.

This sequence joins TRBV19 and TRBJ2-7; 8 nucleotides agree with TRBD2. Germline assignment: CDR1 LNHDA and CDR2 SQIVND (reference sequence). The CDR3 has 15 amino acids. The V and J ends lost 3 bases and 0 bases, in that order; junction bases with no gene match: 4. This CDR3 is CASSMGGRSSYEQYF. The DNA for the CDR3 is TGTGCCAGTAGTATGGGCGGGAGGAGCTCCTACGAGCAGTACTTC.

The count of this clone is one. The rearrangement uses TRBV5-4 and TRBJ1-4; D unclear. With 0 bases removed from V and 3 bases from J, the gap between germline ends came to 6 bases. The CDR3 loop spans 14 amino acids. CDR1 and CDR2 (germline): SGHNT, YYREEE (reference sequence). The CDR3 region is CASSLAGSNEKLFF. CDR3 DNA: TGTGCCAGCAGCTTGGCGGGATCTAATGAAAAACTGTTTTTT.

The genes are TRBV4-2 and TRBJ1-6; the match to TRBD1 covers 7 bases. The CDR3 sequence is 16 residues long. J gave up 4 bases and V 4 bases, and 7 bases lay outside the gene matches. CDR1 and CDR2 (germline): LGHNA, YNFKEQ. The CDR3 bases are TGTGCCAGCAGCCTCTCCGGGACAGAGTATAATTCACCCCTCCACTTT. Translated, it gives CASSLSGTEYNSPLHF.

This clone has just one count. This chain uses TRBV19 with TRBJ2-1, with D unresolved. This CDR3 has 16 amino acids. V was clipped by 2 bases and J by 0 bases, with 11 bases between them. Germline V gene lookup returns CDR1 LNHDA and CDR2 SQIVND (reference sequence). The CDR3 region is CASSITRMVSYNEQFF. The CDR3 nucleotides are TGTGCCAGTAGTATAACGAGAATGGTCTCCTACAATGAGCAGTTCTTC.

The rearrangement links TRBV6-1 to TRBJ2-7; 7 bases line up with TRBD2. Germline CDR1 and CDR2: MNHNS and SASEGT. V trimming: 7 bases; J trimming: 2 bases; junction bases outside the gene matches: 8. The CDR3 covers 14 residues. The CDR3 is CASTRSGAAYEQYF. DNA of the CDR3: TGTGCCAGCACCCGAAGCGGGGCTGCCTACGAGCAGTACTTC.

V gene TRBV30 combines with J gene TRBJ2-3; tentative D call: TRBD1 (6 bases). This CDR3 has 16 amino acids. CDR1 is GTSNPN, CDR2 SVGIG, per germline (reference sequence). V was trimmed by 0 bases and J by 1 base, leaving 14 bases between them. As DNA, the CDR3 is TGTGCCTGGAGTGTAAGGGGGTCGGGTGGCACAGATACGCAGTATTTT. Translation gives CAWSVRGSGGTDTQYF.

The V gene is TRBV28, the J gene TRBJ1-1, with D unclear. CDR3 length: 14 residues. Germline CDR1 and CDR2: MDHEN and SYDVKM. V was shortened by 5 bases and J by 5 bases, with 15 bases between the two germline ends. CDR3 sequence reads: CASSGETRRTEAFF. For the CDR3, the DNA is TGTGCCAGCAGTGGAGAAACTAGGCGGACTGAAGCTTTCTTT.